This T cell receptor beta chain came from a study of CD8 T cells in Susac syndrome. Study findings and constraints: A relatively small number of individuals underwent TCR sequencing and HLA analysis.

From blood CD8+ and CD4+ T cells, the TCR beta chain was sequenced. In germline, CDR1 is SGHNT, CDR2 YENEEA. The CDR3 has 13 amino acids. V was shortened by 1 base and J by 3 bases, with 6 bases between the two germline ends. Reverse transcription of 0.5 to 1 ug RNA was carried out with random hexamers. TCRdb re-called the immunoSEQ multiplex PCR reads through MiXCR, storing one row per CDR3 protein. The profile shows hundreds of thousands of distinct CDR3 sequences, about 95% of them singletons. The sample holds a few counts of this clonotype. Its cognate antigen is unknown. Specimen: CD4+ T cells from PBMCs. The genes are TRBV11-3 and TRBJ1-1, with D hard to call. The receptor was isolated from a human donor with multiple sclerosis. Here the CDR3 DNA reads TGTGCCAGCAGCTTAGTCGTGGACACTGAAGCTTTCTTT. Protein sequence: CASSLVVDTEAFF.